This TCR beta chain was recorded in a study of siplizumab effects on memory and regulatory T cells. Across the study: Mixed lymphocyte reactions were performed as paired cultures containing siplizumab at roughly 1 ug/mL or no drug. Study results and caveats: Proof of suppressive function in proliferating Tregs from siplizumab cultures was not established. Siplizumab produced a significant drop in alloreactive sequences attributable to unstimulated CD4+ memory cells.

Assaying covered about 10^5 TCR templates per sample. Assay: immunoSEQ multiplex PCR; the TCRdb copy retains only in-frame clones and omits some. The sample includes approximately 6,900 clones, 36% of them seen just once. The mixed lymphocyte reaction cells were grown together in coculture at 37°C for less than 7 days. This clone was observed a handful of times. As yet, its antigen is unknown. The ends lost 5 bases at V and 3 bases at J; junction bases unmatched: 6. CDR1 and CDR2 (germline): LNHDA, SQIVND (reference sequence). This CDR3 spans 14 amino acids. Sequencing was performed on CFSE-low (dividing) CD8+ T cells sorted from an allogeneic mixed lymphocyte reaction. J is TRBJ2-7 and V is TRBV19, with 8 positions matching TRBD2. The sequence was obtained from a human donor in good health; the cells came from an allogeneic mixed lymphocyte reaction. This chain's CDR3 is CASSLSGTSYEQYF. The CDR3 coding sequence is TGTGCCAGTAGTCTGTCCGGGACTAGCTACGAGCAGTACTTC. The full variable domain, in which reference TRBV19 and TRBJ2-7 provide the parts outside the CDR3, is DGGITQSPKYLFRKEGQNVTLSCEQNLNHDAMYWYRQDPGQGLRLIYYSQIVNDFQKGDIAEGYSVSREKKESFPLTVTSAQKNPTAFYLCASSLSGTSYEQYFGPGTRLTVT.